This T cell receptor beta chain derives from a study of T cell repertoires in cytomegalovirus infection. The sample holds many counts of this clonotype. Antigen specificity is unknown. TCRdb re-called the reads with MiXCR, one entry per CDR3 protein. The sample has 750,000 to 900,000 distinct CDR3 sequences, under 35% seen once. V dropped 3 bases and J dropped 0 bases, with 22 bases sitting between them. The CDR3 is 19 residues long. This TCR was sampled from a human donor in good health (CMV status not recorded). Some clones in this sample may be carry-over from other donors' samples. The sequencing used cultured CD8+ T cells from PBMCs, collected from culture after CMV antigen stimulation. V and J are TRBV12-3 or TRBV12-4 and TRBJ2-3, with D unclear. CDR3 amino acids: CASSFLMETFIQSTDTQYF. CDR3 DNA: TGTGCCAGCAGTTTCCTCATGGAGACTTTTATACAGAGCACAGATACGCAGTATTTT.